A single sample gave rise to the 31 T cell receptor beta chains below, sequenced in a study of T-cell reconstitution after alpha-beta-depleted transplantation in children. Unique molecular identifiers were incorporated into the prepared TCRbeta library. TCRdb re-called the PCR reads with MiXCR, one entry per CDR3 protein. The sample includes 490,000 or so distinct CDR3 sequences, about 10% seen only once; the top ten take about 2.1%. Sequencing used PBMCs, obtained before TCRalphabeta/CD19-depleted stem cell transplant. The receptors originated from a child aged 2 to 15 with inherited bone marrow failure, due to receive a stem cell transplant.

In this sample, this clonotype turned up many times. The rearrangement links TRBV27 to TRBJ1-2, with TRBD1 identical over 10 bases. CDR3 length: 13 residues. The J segment lost 3 bases and the V segment lost 9 bases, leaving 4 bases of the junction unmatched. Germline assignment: CDR1 MNHEY and CDR2 SMNVEV (reference sequence). CDR3 bases: TGTGCCAGGATGGACAGGGGGTACTATGGCTACACCTTC. Its protein product is CARMDRGYYGYTF.

The rearrangement joins TRBV12-3 or TRBV12-4 to TRBJ2-2; TRBD2 is a possible D gene (5 bases). Trimming took off 7 bases at V and 6 bases at J, with 15 bases between the two ends. This CDR3 is built from 14 residues. CDR3 amino acids: CASTLIGEPGELFF. In DNA, the CDR3 is TGTGCCAGCACTCTCATCGGGGAGCCCGGGGAGCTGTTTTTT.

In this sample, this clonotype turned up many times. This rearrangement joins TRBV5-1 to TRBJ2-7, with D perhaps TRBD1 (6 bases). V shed 4 bases and J shed 2 bases, with 22 bases lying between them. CDR1 and CDR2 (germline): SGHRS, YFSETQ. CDR3 size: 17 residues. CDR3 residues: CASSGRPPGHTAYEQYF. The CDR3 nucleotides read TGCGCCAGCAGCGGCCGACCCCCGGGACATACAGCCTACGAGCAGTACTTC.

In this sample, this clonotype turned up many times. The CDR3 region is CASSLRLQTSGTDTQYF. Here the CDR3 DNA reads TGTGCCAGCAGCTTAAGACTTCAAACTAGCGGGACAGATACGCAGTATTTT. The rearrangement joins TRBV7-2 to TRBJ2-3, with TRBD2 identical over 9 bases. V shed 2 bases, J shed 3 bases, and the junction held 9 bases outside the gene matches. Per the germline V gene, CDR1 is SGHTA and CDR2 is FQGNSA. The CDR3 totals 17 residues.

This clonotype was detected many times. The J gene is TRBJ2-1, the V gene TRBV29-1; D remains unclear. Trimming took off 6 bases at V and 3 bases at J, with 9 bases between the two ends. Germline V gives CDR1 SQVTM, CDR2 ANQGSEA. The CDR3 loop spans 12 amino acids. The CDR3: CSVVGNYNEQFF. The CDR3 DNA reads as TGCAGCGTGGTTGGAAACTACAATGAGCAGTTCTTC.

There are a few counts of this clonotype. The chain carries TRBV20-1 and TRBJ2-7; perhaps TRBD1 as D (6 bases). Germline-derived CDR1 and CDR2 are DFQATT and SNEGSKA (reference sequence). V lost 3 bases to trimming and J lost 5 bases, with 14 bases between them. The CDR3 sequence is 13 residues long. CDR3 coding DNA: TGCAGTGCTAGGGGGGCTAGCTTAGACGAGCAGTACTTC. The encoded protein is CSARGASLDEQYF.

This clonotype has more than one count but fewer than ten. The chain links TRBV4-3 to TRBJ2-1; 7 bases map to TRBD2. V shed 0 bases and J 3 bases; nucleotides not matched to a gene: 5. Per germline, CDR1 LGHNA and CDR2 YSLEER. The CDR3 loop spans 16 amino acids. The CDR3 spells CASSQDQAGLYNEQFF. The DNA for the CDR3 is TGCGCCAGCAGCCAAGATCAAGCGGGACTCTACAATGAGCAGTTCTTC.

The sample holds many counts of this clonotype. The chain joins TRBV20-1 to TRBJ1-1; D is possibly TRBD1 (5 bases). Trimming took 6 bases from V and 3 from J, leaving 11 bases between them. Germline V gene sequence: CDR1 DFQATT, CDR2 SNEGSKA (reference sequence). The CDR3 is 12 residues long. CDR3 protein: CSARRGDTEAFF. CDR3 bases: TGCAGTGCCCGTCGGGGGGACACTGAAGCTTTCTTT.

This clonotype was observed many times. The J gene is TRBJ2-5, the V gene TRBV5-1; D call uncertain. The CDR3 sequence is 13 residues long. CDR1 SGHRS and CDR2 YFSETQ come from the germline V gene. Deletions cut 0 bases from V and 3 bases from J, with 6 bases between. CDR3 coding DNA: TGCGCCAGCAGCTTGGTAATGGAAGAGACCCAGTACTTC. Translated: CASSLVMEETQYF.

This chain connects TRBV28 to TRBJ2-1; 7 bases agree with TRBD2. This CDR3 contains 17 residues. V shed 4 bases and J 0 bases; nucleotides not matched to a gene: 9. Per the germline V gene, CDR1 is MDHEN and CDR2 is SYDVKM. CDR3 protein: CASSSWGGLSSYNEQFF. For the CDR3, the DNA is TGTGCCAGCAGTTCATGGGGGGGTCTGAGCTCCTACAATGAGCAGTTCTTC.

This sequence joins TRBV30 and TRBJ1-1; D may be TRBD1 (5 bases). V dropped 5 bases and J dropped 1 base, with 5 bases sitting between them. CDR3 length equals 11 residues. The germline V gene has CDR1 GTSNPN and CDR2 SVGIG (reference sequence). This CDR3 reads CAWDRNTEAFF. The DNA for the CDR3 is TGTGCCTGGGACAGGAACACTGAAGCTTTCTTT.

This clonotype has a count of ten or more. The chain joins TRBV7-2 to TRBJ2-3, with D tentatively TRBD2 (5 bases). The V end lost 4 bases, the J end lost 5 bases, and 13 bases lay between the germline ends. Germline V gives CDR1 SGHTA, CDR2 FQGNSA. The CDR3 spans 14 residues. In DNA form, the CDR3 reads TGTGCCAGCAGCTCAATCGGGATCCTAGATACGCAGTATTTT. Its protein is CASSSIGILDTQYF. The entire variable domain, with the rest obtained from reference TRBV7-2 and TRBJ2-3, is as follows: GAGVSQSPSNKVTEKGKDVELRCDPISGHTALYWYRQSLGQGLEFLIYFQGNSAPDKSGLPSDRFSAERTGGSVSTLTIQRTQQEDSAVYLCASSSIGILDTQYFGPGTRLTVL.

This clonotype was detected ten times or more. This sequence joins TRBV5-6 and TRBJ1-1; 9 bases are a match to TRBD1. Germline trimming cut 4 bases from V and 5 bases from J; bases unmatched to any gene: 6. Per germline, CDR1 SGHDT and CDR2 YYEEEE. CDR3 size: 14 residues. CDR3 in amino acids: CASSPGQGRTEAFF. The CDR3 nucleotides read TGTGCCAGCAGCCCGGGACAGGGCAGAACTGAAGCTTTCTTT.

This clonotype was recorded at least ten times. The chain joins TRBV13 to TRBJ2-1; perhaps TRBD2 as D (6 bases). Germline V CDR1 and CDR2: PRHDT, FYEKMQ (reference sequence). The V end was cut by 0 bases, the J end by 10 bases, with 10 bases between. The CDR3 is 13 amino acids. DNA for the CDR3: TGTGCCAGCAGCTTAGGCCTTCGGGGGGAGCAGTTCTTC. This gives the protein CASSLGLRGEQFF.

This clonotype occurred many times. The CDR3 reads CASSGTGLHSYEQYF. The CDR3 DNA reads TGTGCCAGCAGCGGGACGGGACTACACTCCTACGAGCAGTACTTC. This chain joins TRBV12-3 or TRBV12-4 and TRBJ2-7, with TRBD2 identical over 7 bases. After removal of 6 bases from V and 0 bases from J, the junction contained 8 bases not matched to a gene. The CDR3 length is 15 residues.

This clonotype was recorded at least ten times. The chain recombines TRBV9 with TRBJ1-4; tentatively, D is TRBD1 (5 bases). V dropped 0 bases and J dropped 0 bases, with 6 bases sitting between them. This CDR3 spans 15 amino acids. Germline V gene lookup returns CDR1 SGDLS and CDR2 YYNGEE. The CDR3 protein is CASSVGGSTNEKLFF. Written as DNA, the CDR3 is TGTGCCAGCAGCGTAGGGGGCTCAACTAATGAAAAACTGTTTTTT.

About this clonotype itself: With a much larger clone just one base away, this may be a read error. This chain links TRBV27 with TRBJ2-7; D is undetermined. The CDR3 consists of 9 residues. Germline V CDR1 and CDR2: MNHEY, SMNVEV (reference sequence). The CDR3: CATSHEQYF. Written as DNA, the CDR3 is TGTGCCACCTCCCACGAGCAGTACTTC.

This clonotype was observed many times. The CDR3 protein is CSVFGATPYEAFF. For the CDR3, the DNA is TGCAGCGTTTTCGGGGCCACTCCCTATGAAGCTTTCTTT. The genes are TRBV29-1 and TRBJ1-1, with D possibly being TRBD1 (5 bases). The CDR3 contains 13 residues. From germline, CDR1 is SQVTM and CDR2 ANQGSEA. V lost 5 bases to trimming and J lost 7 bases, with 17 bases between them.

This clonotype was observed many times. The chain has TRBV4-1 and TRBJ2-2; D not certain. This CDR3 region has 13 residues. Trimming shortened V by 3 bases and J by 5 bases, and 7 bases separated the two germline ends. Germline V gives CDR1 MGHRA, CDR2 YSYEKL. The CDR3 DNA is TGCGCCAGCAGCCACCGACTGACCGGGGAGCTGTTTTTT. Its translation: CASSHRLTGELFF.

This clonotype was seen repeatedly, ten times or more. The chain links TRBV28 to TRBJ1-5; the D is unclear. Germline-derived CDR1 and CDR2 are MDHEN and SYDVKM. The CDR3 is made up of 12 amino acids. With 7 bases removed from V and 6 bases from J, the gap between germline ends came to 10 bases. In DNA form, the CDR3 reads TGTGCCAGCACCCTAAATCGTCAGCCCCAGCATTTT. Residues: CASTLNRQPQHF.

The chain couples TRBV6-1 to TRBJ2-7; weak D call: TRBD1 (5 bases). V was cut by 1 base and J by 3 bases, with 13 bases left in between. CDR3 size: 15 residues. Germline V gene lookup returns CDR1 MNHNS and CDR2 SASEGT. The CDR3 bases are TGTGCCAGCAGTGAAGGGGGCAGTCGCCTCTACGAGCAGTACTTC. Encoded protein: CASSEGGSRLYEQYF.

In its sample, this clonotype was seen many times. The rearrangement joins TRBV4-2 to TRBJ1-5, with 8 positions matching TRBD1. This CDR3 has 17 residues. The J segment lost 2 bases and the V segment lost 0 bases, leaving 6 bases of the junction unmatched. Germline V gene lookup returns CDR1 LGHNA and CDR2 YNFKEQ. The CDR3 loop reads CASSQDWAGGGNQPQHF. CDR3 DNA sequence: TGTGCCAGCAGCCAAGATTGGGCAGGGGGCGGCAATCAGCCCCAGCATTTT.

This clonotype appeared many times. CDR3 in DNA: TGTGCCAGCAGTCCGTCACAGGGGGCACCTGGGGCCAACGTCCTGACTTTC. Amino acid sequence: CASSPSQGAPGANVLTF. The chain employs TRBV12-3 or TRBV12-4 and TRBJ2-6; 9 positions agree with TRBD1. This CDR3 is built from 17 residues. V lost 5 bases and J lost 2; bases outside the gene matches: 7.

This clonotype has more than one count but fewer than ten. The V and J genes are TRBV19 and TRBJ1-2, with 8 nucleotides matching TRBD1. V shed 1 base, J shed 8 bases, and the junction held 9 bases outside the gene matches. The germline V gene encodes CDR1 LNHDA and CDR2 SQIVND (reference sequence). The CDR3 runs 15 residues. CDR3 DNA: TGTGCCAGTAGTATAGGGTCCAGGGGGCGAGGAGGCTACACCTTC. It specifies CASSIGSRGRGGYTF.

This clonotype was observed many times. The chain carries TRBV6-4 and TRBJ2-1; no clear D gene. V was clipped by 4 bases and J by 6 bases, with 10 bases between them. The CDR3 has 13 amino acids. CDR1 is MRHNA and CDR2 is SNTAGT in the germline V gene. CDR3 coding DNA: TGTGCCAGCAGTGGAGGACCAAGCAATGAGCAGTTCTTC. Translation: CASSGGPSNEQFF.

This clonotype was detected ten times or more. The V call is TRBV3-1, the J call TRBJ2-3, with D perhaps TRBD2 (6 bases). The CDR3 is 17 residues long. The ends were cut back, 0 bases at V and 2 bases at J, with 15 bases in the middle. Germline assignment: CDR1 LGHDT and CDR2 YNNKEL (reference sequence). This CDR3 is CASSQELSGRDTDTQYF. The CDR3 region has the DNA TGTGCCAGCAGCCAAGAACTTAGCGGAAGAGACACAGATACGCAGTATTTT.

This clonotype was observed many times. The V call is TRBV15, the J call TRBJ2-1; no clear D gene. Germline V lookup: CDR1 LNHNV, CDR2 YYDKDF (reference sequence). The length of the CDR3 is 15 residues. V lost 3 bases, J lost 1 base, and 10 bases lay in between. CDR3: CATSRFSRSYNEQFF. Here the CDR3 DNA reads TGTGCCACCAGCAGGTTTTCCCGGTCCTACAATGAGCAGTTCTTC.

At least ten counts were recorded for this clonotype. The chain links TRBV29-1 to TRBJ2-4; D call uncertain. The CDR3 loop spans 13 amino acids. The germline CDR1 and CDR2 sequences are SQVTM and ANQGSEA. V was trimmed by 4 bases and J by 8 bases, leaving 15 bases between them. The CDR3 protein is CSVAPRPEDIQYF. The CDR3 DNA reads as TGCAGCGTTGCCCCCAGGCCTGAAGACATTCAGTACTTC.

This clonotype was seen ten or more times. The V call is TRBV11-2, the J call TRBJ2-2; 13 bases align to TRBD2. The germline V gene has CDR1 SGHAT and CDR2 FQNNGV. The CDR3 loop spans 17 amino acids. With V trimmed by 3 bases and J by 3 bases, 4 bases remained unmatched. CDR3 coding DNA: TGTGCCAGCAGCTTCGGACTAGCGGGGGCCCACACCGGGGAGCTGTTTTTT. Protein: CASSFGLAGAHTGELFF.

This chain uses TRBV4-3 with TRBJ2-7; D not certain. Germline lookup yields CDR1 LGHNA and CDR2 YSLEER. Between the trimmed V and J ends, which lost 0 bases and 2 bases, there was a span of 11 bases. The CDR3 runs to 15 residues. DNA for the CDR3: TGCGCCAGCAGCCAAGATGGTAGTCAGACCTACGAGCAGTACTTC. Amino acid sequence: CASSQDGSQTYEQYF.

This clonotype was counted many times. The V gene is TRBV20-1, the J gene TRBJ2-5; D is undetermined. Germline-derived CDR1 and CDR2 are DFQATT and SNEGSKA (reference sequence). CDR3 length: 16 residues. Trimming cost V 3 bases and J 2 bases, with 19 bases left between them. The CDR3 loop is CSARDPREADQETQYF. The CDR3 bases are TGCAGTGCTAGGGATCCTAGAGAGGCCGATCAAGAGACCCAGTACTTC.